Listed here are 11 T cell receptor beta chains from one sample, sequenced in a study of T cell repertoires in cytomegalovirus infection. MiXCR was run by TCRdb on the reads, yielding one entry per CDR3 protein. The sample shows about 770,000 distinct CDR3 sequences, around 29% of them seen only once. Their antigens are not known. The specimen was cultured CD8+ T cells from PBMCs, collected from culture after CMV antigen stimulation. The receptor source for this set is a human donor in good health (CMV status not recorded). Some clones in this sample may be carry-over from other donors' samples.

The rearrangement links TRBV4-3 to TRBJ1-3; maybe TRBD1 (5 bases). The CDR3 is made up of 15 amino acids. The germline V gene has CDR1 LGHNA and CDR2 YSLEER. The V end was cut by 0 bases, the J end by 1 base, with 7 bases between. DNA of the CDR3: TGCGCCAGCAGCCAAGACGGGGGGTCTGGAAACACCATATATTTT. Amino acid sequence: CASSQDGGSGNTIYF.

This clonotype appeared a few times. This chain joins TRBV4-1 and TRBJ2-1; weak D call: TRBD2 (6 bases). The CDR3 length is 17 residues. Germline loops: CDR1 MGHRA, CDR2 YSYEKL. V was pared by 1 base and J by 0 bases, with 13 bases between. Written as DNA, the CDR3 is TGCGCCAGCAGCCAAGCTCGGCTAGCGTCCTCCTACAATGAGCAGTTCTTC. Amino acid sequence: CASSQARLASSYNEQFF.

The gene calls are TRBV6-6 and TRBJ1-5; 9 bases are shared with TRBD1. V lost 5 bases and J lost 0; bases outside the gene matches: 8. Germline V gene data show CDR1 as MNHNY and CDR2 as SVGAGI (reference sequence). This CDR3 comprises 17 residues. The chain's CDR3 is CASSPGQGPDSNQPQHF. The DNA for the CDR3 is TGTGCCAGCAGTCCGGGACAGGGTCCTGATAGCAATCAGCCCCAGCATTTT.

On this clonotype itself: A read error is possible here, since a much larger clone lies one base away. The V gene is TRBV12-3 or TRBV12-4, the J gene TRBJ1-2; D is unclear. The CDR3 extends over 14 amino acids. This CDR3 is CANSFSGSNYGYTF. The DNA of the CDR3 is TGTGCCAACAGTTTTAGCGGTTCTAACTATGGCTACACCTTC.

This chain joins TRBV7-6 and TRBJ2-3; D is unresolved. Germline-derived CDR1 and CDR2 are SGHVS and FNYEAQ. The V end was cut by 5 bases, the J end by 4 bases, with 10 bases between. This CDR3 spans 13 amino acids. CDR3 nucleotide sequence: TGTGCCAGCAGCCATATTGAAGCAGATACGCAGTATTTT. It is translated as CASSHIEADTQYF.

This sequence joins TRBV25-1 and TRBJ1-3; 9 bases fit TRBD1. Germline trimming cut 4 bases from V and 6 bases from J; bases unmatched to any gene: 4. This CDR3 spans 14 amino acids. In germline, CDR1 is MGHDK, CDR2 SYGVNS. CDR3 region: CASSARTGENTIYF. CDR3 DNA: TGTGCCAGCAGTGCCCGGACAGGGGAAAACACCATATATTTT.

This clonotype has a handful of counts. The rearrangement uses TRBV10-3 and TRBJ2-3; perhaps TRBD2 as D (5 bases). Germline CDR1 is ENHRY and CDR2 is SYGVKD. The V and J ends lost 6 bases and 4 bases respectively, with 11 bases between them. This CDR3 is built from 13 residues. The CDR3 loop reads CAIRRTGADTQYF. The DNA of the CDR3 is TGTGCCATCAGAAGGACTGGGGCAGATACGCAGTATTTT.

A few counts support this clonotype. CDR3 sequence: CASSQTRENYGYTF. The CDR3 nucleotides are TGTGCCAGCAGTCAAACCAGGGAAAACTATGGCTACACCTTC. The gene calls are TRBV3-1 and TRBJ1-2; tentative D call: TRBD1 (5 bases). The CDR3 is made up of 14 amino acids. The germline V gene has CDR1 LGHDT and CDR2 YNNKEL (reference sequence). Deletions cut 6 bases from V and 2 bases from J, with 13 bases between. Full variable domain (rest looked up from reference TRBV3-1 and TRBJ1-2): DTAVSQTPKYLVTQMGNDKSIKCEQNLGHDTMYWYKQDSKKFLKIMFSYNNKELIINETVPNRFSPKSPDKAHLNLHINSLELGDSAVYFCASSQTRENYGYTFGSGTRLTVV.

This clonotype is medium-sized in the sample. The CDR3 DNA is TGTGCCAGCAGTCGGCGGACAGGGGCCTCTGATATGCGCTATGGCTACACCTTC. Encoded protein: CASSRRTGASDMRYGYTF. The chain links TRBV12-3 or TRBV12-4 to TRBJ1-2; 9 bases fit TRBD1. This CDR3 contains 18 residues. V lost 5 bases, J lost 4 bases, and 17 bases stayed unmatched.

This clonotype was counted between two and nine times. The chain recombines TRBV7-2 with TRBJ2-1, with 11 bases matching TRBD2. The CDR3 consists of 17 residues. Per the germline V gene, CDR1 is SGHTA and CDR2 is FQGNSA. V dropped 8 bases and J dropped 0; count of bases not matched to a gene: 9. This CDR3 is CASLRVSGGASYNEQFF. DNA for the CDR3: TGTGCCAGCCTTAGGGTTAGCGGGGGGGCCTCCTACAATGAGCAGTTCTTC.

J is TRBJ2-3 and V is TRBV20-1, with 8 bases lining up with TRBD1. This CDR3 spans 15 amino acids. Germline V gene data show CDR1 as DFQATT and CDR2 as SNEGSKA (reference sequence). V lost 0 bases, J lost 2 bases, and 4 bases stayed unmatched. The CDR3 protein is CSARELQGATDTQYF. The CDR3 DNA sequence: TGCAGTGCTAGAGAACTCCAGGGGGCCACAGATACGCAGTATTTT.